By share of the sample, the clone carrying this TCR beta chain is medium-sized. The antigen is not known. The sample comes from a study of T cell responses to AZD1222 COVID-19 vaccine. CDR3 size: 15 residues. The germline V gene has CDR1 SEHNR and CDR2 FQNEAQ (reference sequence). Trimming at V came to 4 bases and at J to 5 bases, leaving 6 bases not matched to a gene. Study-level points and caveats: Distributed over spike, vaccine-associated CD4 TCRs predominated at 160-218 and 743-854.

TCRdb keeps only in-frame clones here, not all; method: immunoSEQ multiplex PCR. The repertoire holds 130,000 or so clones, with about 94% as singletons. Specimen: peripheral blood, collected on day 0 of AZD1222 vaccination. The gene calls are TRBV7-9 and TRBJ2-3, with 10 bases lining up with TRBD1. The sequence was collected from an adult in good health. The CDR3: CASSSPTGGIDTQYF. The CDR3 nucleotides read TGTGCCAGCAGCTCTCCGACAGGGGGCATAGATACGCAGTATTTT.